Presented here are 20 T cell receptor beta chains from one specimen sequenced in a study of human T cells and chemical hapten exposure. Time point given: pre-sensitization, week 0. Treatment specified: therapeutic diphenylcyclopropenone sensitization with weekly scalp DPC. Each CDR3 protein is one row after TCRdb ran MiXCR on the RACE reads. The sample contains a few hundred thousand distinct CDR3 sequences, around 9.3% of which appear only once. Material: whole blood, obtained in connection with sensitization to the hapten diphenylcyclopropenone (DPC). Source of these receptors: a woman aged 35 to 49 with alopecia areata. Some clones in this sample may be carry-over from other donors' samples.

Only a few counts were recorded for this clonotype. V gene TRBV27 combines with J gene TRBJ2-7; D might be TRBD2 (5 bases). Looked up from germline, CDR1 is MNHEY and CDR2 is SMNVEV (reference sequence). Trimming removed 3 bases at V and 3 bases at J, with 12 bases between. The CDR3 is 14 residues long. In DNA form, the CDR3 reads TGTGCCAGCAGTTTGTATGCTAGCAGCTACGAGCAGTACTTC. It is translated as CASSLYASSYEQYF.

This clonotype was detected a few times. This chain uses TRBV7-9 with TRBJ2-3; D not certain. Germline lookup yields CDR1 SEHNR and CDR2 FQNEAQ (reference sequence). V shed 3 bases and J shed 3 bases, with 7 bases lying between them. The CDR3 spans 13 residues. In nucleotides, the CDR3 is TGTGCCAGCAGCTTCGAGTTAACAGATACGCAGTATTTT. It specifies CASSFELTDTQYF.

The table lists this clonotype with a few counts. The chain has TRBV5-1 and TRBJ2-1; either TRBD1 or TRBD2 may fit D (5 bases each). The CDR3 length is 15 residues. The germline CDR1 and CDR2 sequences are SGHRS and YFSETQ. V was clipped by 7 bases and J by 0 bases, with 14 bases between them. CDR3 bases: TGCGCCAGCCTGGATCCGGGGCGCTCCTACAATGAGCAGTTCTTC. Translation gives CASLDPGRSYNEQFF.

This chain uses TRBV9 with TRBJ2-7; 9 bases are a match to TRBD1. The V gene's germline CDR1 is SGDLS and CDR2 YYNGEE. Trimming at V came to 4 bases and at J to 5 bases, leaving 10 bases not matched to a gene. The CDR3 runs 15 residues. The chain's CDR3 is CASSRLGQGLDEQYF. Here the CDR3 DNA reads TGTGCCAGCAGCCGGCTGGGACAGGGATTGGACGAGCAGTACTTC.

This clonotype was found a few times. The chain has TRBV9 and TRBJ1-5; no definite D call. Trimming pared 1 base from V and 0 bases from J, leaving 8 bases between. The CDR3 is 15 amino acids. CDR1 SGDLS and CDR2 YYNGEE come from the germline V gene. The CDR3 sequence: CASSVSSLSNQPQHF. CDR3 DNA: TGTGCCAGCAGCGTATCATCCCTTAGCAATCAGCCCCAGCATTTT. The full variable domain, in which reference TRBV9 and TRBJ1-5 provide the parts outside the CDR3, is DSGVTQTPKHLITATGQRVTLRCSPRSGDLSVYWYQQSLDQGLQFLIQYYNGEERAKGNILERFSAQQFPDLHSELNLSSLELGDSALYFCASSVSSLSNQPQHFGDGTRLSIL.

The rearrangement uses TRBV11-2 and TRBJ2-7; D is unresolved. CDR1 and CDR2 (germline): SGHAT, FQNNGV. The CDR3 has 15 amino acids. Trimming pared 3 bases from V and 4 bases from J, leaving 16 bases between. The CDR3 loop reads CASSFTSGYKYEQYF. The CDR3 nucleotides read TGTGCCAGCAGCTTCACATCAGGTTACAAATACGAGCAGTACTTC.

This clonotype has a handful of counts. The chain links TRBV4-3 to TRBJ1-5; D unclear. The germline CDR1 and CDR2 sequences are LGHNA and YSLEER. Trimming stripped 0 bases from V and 1 base from J, with 7 bases between. This CDR3 is 15 amino acids long. CDR3 amino acids: CASSQENFSNQPQHF. CDR3 DNA: TGCGCCAGCAGCCAAGAAAATTTCAGCAATCAGCCCCAGCATTTT.

This clonotype was observed a handful of times. V usage is TRBV29-1 and J usage is TRBJ2-7; 7 nucleotides align to TRBD1. The CDR3 sequence is 11 residues long. The germline V gene encodes CDR1 SQVTM and CDR2 ANQGSEA. The junction had 3 bases not matched to a gene; V was cut back by 7 bases and J by 3 bases. The CDR3 DNA sequence: TGCAGCGGTGACAGGGTCTACGAGCAGTACTTC. Its translation is CSGDRVYEQYF.

The table lists this clonotype with many counts. The CDR3 here is CASSNPLAGGPNEQFF. DNA of the CDR3: TGTGCCAGCAGTAATCCACTAGCGGGAGGGCCGAATGAGCAGTTCTTC. The chain combines TRBV6-5 with TRBJ2-1; 13 bases agree with TRBD2. CDR1 MNHEY and CDR2 SVGAGI come from the germline V gene. CDR3 length equals 16 residues. J lost 7 bases, V lost 5 bases, and 8 bases had no gene match.

There are a few counts of this clonotype. This chain links TRBV5-1 with TRBJ2-1; no reliable D call. Per germline, CDR1 SGHRS and CDR2 YFSETQ. Trimming took 3 bases from V and 6 from J, leaving 16 bases between them. The CDR3 has 15 amino acids. CDR3 DNA sequence: TGCGCCAGCAGCTCCGACGCCGCATCTTTCAATGAGCAGTTCTTC. Amino acids: CASSSDAASFNEQFF.

This clonotype appeared many times. The chain has TRBV27 and TRBJ1-4; D not certain. The CDR3 covers 14 residues. Trimming left V 1 base short and J 4 bases short, with 7 bases between. From germline, CDR1 is MNHEY and CDR2 SMNVEV (reference sequence). CDR3 sequence (DNA): TGTGCCAGCAGTTTATGGGCAAGTAATGAAAAACTGTTTTTT. This sequence encodes CASSLWASNEKLFF.

This clonotype showed up just a few times. The rearrangement joins TRBV5-1 to TRBJ2-5; D is possibly TRBD1 or TRBD2 (5 bases each). The CDR3 is 14 residues long. Per germline, CDR1 SGHRS and CDR2 YFSETQ. Between the trimmed V and J ends, which lost 4 bases and 4 bases, there was a span of 14 bases. The CDR3 spells CASSERGAGETQYF. In DNA, the CDR3 is TGCGCCAGCAGCGAGAGGGGCGCGGGAGAGACCCAGTACTTC.

This clonotype was seen only a few times. The chain has TRBV7-9 and TRBJ2-7; perhaps TRBD1 as D (6 bases). V was trimmed by 5 bases and J by 6 bases, leaving 14 bases between them. From germline, CDR1 is SEHNR and CDR2 FQNEAQ (reference sequence). CDR3 length: 13 amino acids. CDR3 nucleotide sequence: TGTGCCAGCAGCCTCGAGCCAGGGGTCGAGCAGTACTTC. It is translated as CASSLEPGVEQYF.

This sequence joins TRBV10-3 and TRBJ2-7, with D possibly matching TRBD2 (6 bases). This CDR3 has 13 amino acids. Between the trimmed V and J ends, which lost 5 bases and 2 bases, there was a span of 10 bases. Germline-derived CDR1 and CDR2 are ENHRY and SYGVKD. The DNA for the CDR3 is TGTGCCATCAGTACTAGCAGTCCCTACGAGCAGTACTTC. Translated, it gives CAISTSSPYEQYF.

The genes are TRBV7-2 and TRBJ2-7, with TRBD2 matching 11 bases. Germline V lookup: CDR1 SGHTA, CDR2 FQGNSA. CDR3 length: 18 residues. The ends lost 0 bases at V and 4 bases at J; junction bases unmatched: 11. CDR3 sequence: CASSLAGSTSGSGYEQYF. The CDR3 nucleotides read TGTGCCAGCAGCTTAGCTGGTTCTACTAGCGGGAGTGGGTACGAGCAGTACTTC.

This clonotype has more than one count but fewer than ten. The V and J genes are TRBV18 and TRBJ1-2; a weak D match, TRBD1 (6 bases). V shed 3 bases and J shed 5 bases, with 10 bases lying between them. Germline V gives CDR1 KGHSH, CDR2 LQKENI. The CDR3 extends over 13 amino acids. The CDR3 loop is CASSPEGQYGYTF. CDR3 DNA: TGTGCCAGCTCACCCGAAGGACAGTATGGCTACACCTTC.

The sample holds a few counts of this clonotype. The rearrangement links TRBV24-1 to TRBJ2-2; TRBD2 might be the D (6 bases). Trimming left V 3 bases short and J 1 base short, with 11 bases between. The CDR3 has 16 residues. Germline CDR1 reads KGHDR; CDR2 reads SFDVKD. For the CDR3, the DNA is TGTGCCACCAGTGATCCCGGGACTGAGAACACCGGGGAGCTGTTTTTT. Translating gives CATSDPGTENTGELFF.

The chain joins TRBV12-3 or TRBV12-4 to TRBJ2-1, with 13 bases fitting TRBD2. The CDR3 consists of 20 residues. V shed 2 bases and J 3 bases; nucleotides not matched to a gene: 13. The CDR3 reads CASSLLLSSRTSGSYNEQFF. As DNA, the CDR3 is TGTGCCAGCAGTTTATTACTCAGTTCTAGGACTAGCGGGAGCTACAATGAGCAGTTCTTC.

The V gene is TRBV12-3 or TRBV12-4, the J gene TRBJ2-7; D is unresolved. The V gene lost 6 bases and the J gene lost 3 bases, with 18 bases spanning the gap. This CDR3 is 15 amino acids long. DNA of the CDR3: TGTGCCAGCAGCCCGAATCCCCAGACGGGCTACGAGCAGTACTTC. It codes for CASSPNPQTGYEQYF.

The sample holds many counts of this clonotype. The DNA of the CDR3 is TGCGCCAGCAGCTTGGAGGGGGCGAGCAATCAGCCCCAGCATTTT. Translated: CASSLEGASNQPQHF. V gene TRBV5-1 combines with J gene TRBJ1-5, with 7 positions matching TRBD1. CDR1 is SGHRS and CDR2 is YFSETQ in the germline V gene. J gave up 1 base and V 0 bases, and 1 base lay outside the gene matches. The CDR3 contains 15 residues. The full variable domain, completed using reference TRBV5-1 and TRBJ1-5, is KAGVTQTPRYLIKTRGQQVTLSCSPISGHRSVSWYQQTPGQGLQFLFEYFSETQRNKGNFPGRFSGRQFSNSRSEMNVSTLELGDSALYLCASSLEGASNQPQHFGDGTRLSIL.